The 10 T cell receptor beta chains reported below all come from one sample, sequenced in a study of identifying expanded T cells in peripheral blood. Generated by immunoSEQ multiplex PCR, the TCRdb table keeps only in-frame clones and is missing some. The data show just under 65,000 clones, approximately 89% seen once. The sample was blood. The receptor set was obtained from a person between 18 and 69 years old in good health.

The count of this clone is one. In DNA form, the CDR3 reads TGTGCCAGCAGCCTGTCTAGCGGGAGTCCCTACGAGCAGTACTTC. Translation: CASSLSSGSPYEQYF. J is TRBJ2-7 and V is TRBV7-2; 10 bases align to TRBD2. Germline trimming cut 5 bases from V and 2 bases from J; bases unmatched to any gene: 6. CDR3 length equals 15 residues. Germline lookup yields CDR1 SGHTA and CDR2 FQGNSA. Filled out from reference TRBV7-2 and TRBJ2-7, the complete variable domain reads GAGVSQSPSNKVTEKGKDVELRCDPISGHTALYWYRQSLGQGLEFLIYFQGNSAPDKSGLPSDRFSAERTGGSVSTLTIQRTQQEDSAVYLCASSLSSGSPYEQYFGPGTRLTVT.

This clone has just one count. Here the CDR3 reads CASSPSGQGTSETQYF. The CDR3 DNA sequence: TGCGCCAGCAGCCCCTCGGGACAGGGGACTTCAGAGACCCAGTACTTC. This chain links TRBV4-3 with TRBJ2-5; TRBD1 matches 10 bases. The CDR3 extends over 16 amino acids. The germline V gene encodes CDR1 LGHNA and CDR2 YSLEER. The junction had 9 bases not matched to a gene; V was cut back by 4 bases and J by 4 bases.

J is TRBJ2-1 and V is TRBV2; weak D call: TRBD2 (7 bases). Germline V CDR1 and CDR2: SNHLY, FYNNEI. There are 13 residues in the CDR3. Deletions cut 7 bases from V and 7 bases from J, with 14 bases between. The CDR3 is CASTKGGLNEQFF. CDR3 bases: TGTGCCAGCACCAAGGGGGGGCTAAATGAGCAGTTCTTC.

The chain joins TRBV6-5 to TRBJ1-1; D is uncertain. Germline CDR1 reads MNHEY; CDR2 reads SVGAGI. This CDR3 contains 13 residues. The V and J ends lost 6 bases and 3 bases respectively, with 11 bases between them. The CDR3 DNA follows: TGTGCCAGCAGCCCGGGAGGGCACACTGAAGCTTTCTTT. Its protein product is CASSPGGHTEAFF.

V and J are TRBV5-1 and TRBJ1-1; D is uncertain. The CDR3 spans 13 residues. V lost 4 bases and J lost 1, with 8 bases in between. The germline V gene encodes CDR1 SGHRS and CDR2 YFSETQ. The CDR3 nucleotides are TGCGCCAGCAGCACCTATAAGAACACTGAAGCTTTCTTT. Its protein is CASSTYKNTEAFF.

The chain recombines TRBV9 with TRBJ2-3; the D gene is possibly TRBD2 (6 bases). The germline V gene has CDR1 SGDLS and CDR2 YYNGEE. This CDR3 contains 14 residues. V lost 4 bases to trimming and J lost 1 base, with 10 bases between them. The CDR3 sequence: CASSLSGGTDTQYF. For the CDR3, the DNA is TGTGCCAGCAGCCTCTCGGGGGGCACAGATACGCAGTATTTT.

This sequence joins TRBV9 and TRBJ2-2; 7 bases are a match to TRBD2. The ends lost 4 bases at V and 7 bases at J; junction bases unmatched: 10. Germline CDR1 SGDLS, CDR2 YYNGEE. The CDR3 has 15 residues. CDR3 sequence (DNA): TGTGCCAGCAGCCCGAGGGTTAGGGAGGGCGGGGAGCTGTTTTTT. Amino acid sequence: CASSPRVREGGELFF.

This clone was found once. The gene calls are TRBV23-1 and TRBJ2-1; D may match TRBD1 or TRBD2 (5 bases each). TRBV23-1 is assigned to the ORF class and has an uncertain function. Trimming removed 3 bases from V and 4 bases from J, with 16 bases in between. CDR3 length equals 16 residues. Here the CDR3 reads CASSQGDVPPYNEQFF. The CDR3 nucleotides read TGCGCCAGCAGTCAGGGGGACGTTCCCCCTTACAATGAGCAGTTCTTC.

The table lists this clone with a few counts. In nucleotides, the CDR3 is TGTGCCAGCAGCACAACGACAGGGGGCATTGGAAACACCATATATTTT. It encodes CASSTTTGGIGNTIYF. The V and J genes are TRBV21-1 and TRBJ1-3; TRBD1 reflects the table's D call only, with no check against the DNA. TRBV21-1 counts as a pseudogene. The CDR3 has 16 amino acids.

This clone was recorded once. The chain is built from TRBV30 and TRBJ1-4; 8 positions match TRBD1. In germline, CDR1 is GTSNPN, CDR2 SVGIG (reference sequence). V lost 5 bases, J lost 6 bases, and 2 bases stayed unmatched. The CDR3 is 12 amino acids. The CDR3 DNA reads as TGTGCCTGGGGACAGGGAGATGAAAAACTGTTTTTT. Translation: CAWGQGDEKLFF.